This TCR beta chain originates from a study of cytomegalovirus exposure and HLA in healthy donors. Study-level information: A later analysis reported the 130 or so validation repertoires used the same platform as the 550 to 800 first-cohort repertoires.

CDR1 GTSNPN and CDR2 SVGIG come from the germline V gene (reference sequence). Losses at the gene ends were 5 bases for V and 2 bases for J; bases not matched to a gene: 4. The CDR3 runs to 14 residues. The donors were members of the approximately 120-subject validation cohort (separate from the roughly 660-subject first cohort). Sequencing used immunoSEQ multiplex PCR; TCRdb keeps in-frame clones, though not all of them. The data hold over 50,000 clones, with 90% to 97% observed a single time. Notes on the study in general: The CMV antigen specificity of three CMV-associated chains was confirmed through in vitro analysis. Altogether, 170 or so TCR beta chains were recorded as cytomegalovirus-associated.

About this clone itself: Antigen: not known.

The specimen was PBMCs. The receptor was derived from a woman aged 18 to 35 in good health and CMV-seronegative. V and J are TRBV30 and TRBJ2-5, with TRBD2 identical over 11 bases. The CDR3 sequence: CAWPLAGGQETQYF. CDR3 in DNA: TGTGCCTGGCCCCTAGCGGGGGGACAAGAGACCCAGTACTTC. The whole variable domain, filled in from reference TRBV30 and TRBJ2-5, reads SQTIHQWPATLVQPVGSPLSLECTVEGTSNPNLYWYRQAAGRGLQLLFYSVGIGQISSEVPQNLSASRPQDRQFILSSKKLLLSDSGFYLCAWPLAGGQETQYFGPGTRLLVL.